One sample yielded the 27 T cell receptor beta chains listed below, sequenced in a study of blood T cell repertoires in COVID-19. Data came from immunoSEQ multiplex PCR; TCRdb stores just in-frame clones and leaves some out. In the table there are about 50,000 clones, 85% to 90% of which are singletons. Sequenced input: peripheral blood. The receptors were gathered from a man aged 70 or older with acute or convalescent COVID-19.

This chain links TRBV5-1 with TRBJ1-5, with TRBD1 matching over 7 bases. The CDR3 has 15 amino acids. V gave up 4 bases and J gave up 1 base; unmatched junction bases: 5. The germline gives CDR1 SGHRS, CDR2 YFSETQ. The CDR3 region has the DNA TGCGCCAGCAGCCCACAGGGGAGCAGCAATCAGCCCCAGCATTTT. Its translation: CASSPQGSSNQPQHF.

The J gene is TRBJ2-4, the V gene TRBV12-3 or TRBV12-4; possible D gene TRBD1, 5 bases. The CDR3 runs 13 residues. The V end was cut by 3 bases, the J end by 4 bases, with 7 bases between. CDR3 protein: CASSLTVKNIQYF. CDR3 in DNA: TGTGCCAGCAGTTTGACAGTTAAAAACATTCAGTACTTC.

The chain combines TRBV19 with TRBJ1-3; 8 nucleotides align to TRBD1. The ends lost 4 bases at V and 0 bases at J; junction bases unmatched: 2. This CDR3 is built from 15 residues. Germline V lookup: CDR1 LNHDA, CDR2 SQIVND (reference sequence). CDR3 region: CASSTGGSSGNTIYF. For the CDR3, the DNA is TGTGCCAGTAGTACAGGGGGCTCCTCTGGAAACACCATATATTTT. Combining the CDR3 with reference TRBV19 and TRBJ1-3 gives the whole variable domain DGGITQSPKYLFRKEGQNVTLSCEQNLNHDAMYWYRQDPGQGLRLIYYSQIVNDFQKGDIAEGYSVSREKKESFPLTVTSAQKNPTAFYLCASSTGGSSGNTIYFGEGSWLTVV.

This chain connects TRBV7-2 to TRBJ1-2, with D maybe TRBD1 (5 bases). CDR1 SGHTA and CDR2 FQGNSA come from the germline V gene. Trimming shortened V by 2 bases and J by 0 bases, and 10 bases separated the two germline ends. This CDR3 is 15 amino acids long. In DNA form, the CDR3 reads TGTGCCAGCAGCTTATCTCAGGGTTCTAACTATGGCTACACCTTC. This gives the protein CASSLSQGSNYGYTF.

The chain carries TRBV7-2 and TRBJ2-1; possibly TRBD2 for D (6 bases). The CDR3 has 14 amino acids. The germline V gene has CDR1 SGHTA and CDR2 FQGNSA. Trimming took 5 bases from V and 9 from J, leaving 17 bases between them. The CDR3 is CASSPAGRGGEQFF. The CDR3 DNA reads as TGTGCCAGCAGCCCAGCGGGCCGGGGCGGTGAGCAGTTCTTC.

J is TRBJ2-7 and V is TRBV19; weak D call: TRBD1 (5 bases). CDR1 LNHDA and CDR2 SQIVND come from the germline V gene (reference sequence). CDR3 length: 17 residues. With 1 base removed from V and 5 bases from J, the gap between germline ends came to 21 bases. This chain's CDR3 is CASSIVGLVGLSDEQYF. CDR3 sequence (DNA): TGTGCCAGTAGTATAGTCGGGCTAGTGGGGCTAAGCGACGAGCAGTACTTC.

Written as DNA, the CDR3 is TGTGCCAGCAGCTTGCTAGCGGGAGGGCCGGGGGAGCAGTTCTTC. Amino acid sequence: CASSLLAGGPGEQFF. The chain couples TRBV11-3 to TRBJ2-1, with 12 bases that match TRBD2. The V and J ends lost 3 bases and 10 bases, in that order; junction bases with no gene match: 7. CDR1 is SGHNT, CDR2 YENEEA, per germline. This CDR3 has 15 amino acids.

V usage is TRBV6-5 and J usage is TRBJ1-6; 8 bases align to TRBD1. Trimming removed 7 bases from V and 13 bases from J; junction bases left unmatched: 9. The CDR3 sequence is 13 residues long. Germline V CDR1 and CDR2: MNHEY, SVGAGI. For the CDR3, the DNA is TGTGCCAGCACCCCCAGGGGGCTTGGTCCCCTCCACTTT. Its protein is CASTPRGLGPLHF.

The rearrangement uses TRBV6-5 and TRBJ1-2; D gene unclear. The CDR3 has 13 amino acids. CDR1 is MNHEY and CDR2 is SVGAGI in the germline V gene. The V end lost 5 bases, the J end lost 4 bases, and 11 bases lay between the germline ends. This CDR3 is CASSRGGFYGYTF. CDR3 in DNA: TGTGCCAGCAGTCGGGGAGGGTTCTATGGCTACACCTTC.

This CDR3 reads CASSWEDTEAFF. DNA for the CDR3: TGTGCCAGCAGTTGGGAGGACACTGAAGCTTTCTTT. The V call is TRBV2, the J call TRBJ1-1; no reliable D call. The V end was cut by 5 bases, the J end by 3 bases, with 7 bases between. The CDR3 is 12 amino acids. Germline CDR1 and CDR2: SNHLY and FYNNEI.

This sequence joins TRBV7-8 and TRBJ1-5, with TRBD1 as a possible D gene (6 bases). V was trimmed by 5 bases and J by 6 bases, leaving 14 bases between them. Germline V gene sequence: CDR1 SGHVS, CDR2 FQNEAQ. The CDR3 covers 14 residues. CDR3 DNA: TGTGCCAGCAGCGTACAGGGAAAGGCTCAGCCCCAGCATTTT. The encoded protein is CASSVQGKAQPQHF. The variable domain in full, with the rest retrieved from reference TRBV7-8 and TRBJ1-5, is GAGVSQSPRYKVAKRGQDVALRCDPISGHVSLFWYQQALGQGPEFLTYFQNEAQLDKSGLPSDRFFAERPEGSVSTLKIQRTQQEDSAVYLCASSVQGKAQPQHFGDGTRLSIL.

Within the sample, this clone is medium-sized (0.01 to 0.1%). This chain links TRBV9 with TRBJ1-2, with D unclear. CDR1 SGDLS and CDR2 YYNGEE come from the germline V gene. Trimming took 4 bases from V and 0 from J, leaving 22 bases between them. The CDR3 is 18 residues long. The CDR3 here is CASSPRYSWRLTNYGYTF. In DNA form, the CDR3 reads TGTGCCAGCAGCCCGCGTTATAGCTGGAGGCTTACTAACTATGGCTACACCTTC.

This clone has a handful of counts. The chain joins TRBV28 to TRBJ1-5; the D gene is possibly TRBD1 (6 bases). The germline V gene encodes CDR1 MDHEN and CDR2 SYDVKM. CDR3 length: 12 amino acids. The V end lost 7 bases, the J end lost 4 bases, and 8 bases lay between the germline ends. CDR3 bases: TGTGCCAGCAAGGGGGTAAATCAGCCCCAGCATTTT. Its protein is CASKGVNQPQHF.

The chain combines TRBV2 with TRBJ1-5; TRBD1 matches 7 bases. J gave up 2 bases and V 6 bases, and 4 bases lay outside the gene matches. The germline V gene has CDR1 SNHLY and CDR2 FYNNEI. The CDR3 extends over 14 amino acids. The CDR3 region is CASSLDRGNQPQHF. The CDR3 region has the DNA TGTGCCAGCAGCCTCGACAGGGGCAATCAGCCCCAGCATTTT. The full variable domain, rest sourced from reference TRBV2 and TRBJ1-5, is EPEVTQTPSHQVTQMGQEVILRCVPISNHLYFYWYRQILGQKVEFLVSFYNNEISEKSEIFDDQFSVERPDGSNFTLKIRSTKLEDSAMYFCASSLDRGNQPQHFGDGTRLSIL.

The CDR3 spells CASSTAGGPYEQYF. DNA for the CDR3: TGTGCCAGCAGCACAGCGGGAGGGCCCTACGAGCAGTACTTC. The chain is built from TRBV7-2 and TRBJ2-7; 10 bases align to TRBD2. The CDR3 contains 14 residues. The V gene end was trimmed by 5 bases and the J gene end by 2 bases; junction bases not matched to a gene: 3. Germline V gives CDR1 SGHTA, CDR2 FQGNSA.

The chain combines TRBV7-2 with TRBJ1-6; 7 bases line up with TRBD1. The CDR3 extends over 16 amino acids. V lost 5 bases, J lost 11 bases, and 15 bases stayed unmatched. Germline assignment: CDR1 SGHTA and CDR2 FQGNSA. The CDR3 DNA sequence: TGTGCCAGCAGCACCCAGGGGGTTCAGACCCCTACACCCCTCCACTTT. Its protein product is CASSTQGVQTPTPLHF.

This clone was seen only once. V and J are TRBV7-9 and TRBJ2-3; 11 nucleotides agree with TRBD2. Germline V gives CDR1 SEHNR, CDR2 FQNEAQ (reference sequence). The ends lost 4 bases at V and 0 bases at J; junction bases unmatched: 3. This CDR3 has 16 amino acids. The CDR3 DNA reads as TGTGCCAGCAGCTCGAGACTAGCGGGAAGCACAGATACGCAGTATTTT. Translation gives CASSSRLAGSTDTQYF. The full variable domain, in which reference TRBV7-9 and TRBJ2-3 provide the parts outside the CDR3, is DTGVSQNPRHKITKRGQNVTFRCDPISEHNRLYWYRQTLGQGPEFLTYFQNEAQLEKSRLLSDRFSAERPKGSFSTLEIQRTEQGDSAMYLCASSSRLAGSTDTQYFGPGTRLTVL.

The V gene is TRBV7-9, the J gene TRBJ2-7, with 16 bases fitting TRBD2. V lost 5 bases to trimming and J lost 7 bases; unmatched junction nucleotides: 8. CDR3 size: 16 residues. Germline CDR1 SEHNR, CDR2 FQNEAQ (reference sequence). The CDR3, as DNA: TGTGCCAGCAGCACCCTGGGACTAGCGGGAGGGGGTGAGCAGTACTTC. This encodes CASSTLGLAGGGEQYF. Full variable domain (remainder filled in from reference TRBV7-9 and TRBJ2-7): DTGVSQNPRHKITKRGQNVTFRCDPISEHNRLYWYRQTLGQGPEFLTYFQNEAQLEKSRLLSDRFSAERPKGSFSTLEIQRTEQGDSAMYLCASSTLGLAGGGEQYFGPGTRLTVT.

This chain uses TRBV7-9 with TRBJ1-6, with D possibly matching TRBD1 (6 bases). From germline, CDR1 is SEHNR and CDR2 FQNEAQ (reference sequence). The V and J ends lost 5 bases and 0 bases respectively, with 14 bases between them. The CDR3 length is 17 residues. CDR3 DNA: TGTGCCAGCAGCCCCCCACAGGGAAGCTCCTATAATTCACCCCTCCACTTT. Amino acid sequence: CASSPPQGSSYNSPLHF. Variable domain in full (rest from reference TRBV7-9 and TRBJ1-6): DTGVSQNPRHKITKRGQNVTFRCDPISEHNRLYWYRQTLGQGPEFLTYFQNEAQLEKSRLLSDRFSAERPKGSFSTLEIQRTEQGDSAMYLCASSPPQGSSYNSPLHFGNGTRLTVT.

This clone has a single count. The chain has TRBV7-2 and TRBJ2-1; 10 positions match TRBD2. The V and J ends lost 5 bases and 8 bases, in that order; junction bases with no gene match: 15. CDR3 length: 17 residues. CDR1 and CDR2 from the germline V gene are SGHTA and FQGNSA. The CDR3 spells CASSPRAQRGGRDEQFF. As DNA, the CDR3 is TGTGCCAGCAGCCCGAGGGCCCAGCGGGGGGGCCGCGATGAGCAGTTCTTC. Full variable domain (remainder filled in from reference TRBV7-2 and TRBJ2-1): GAGVSQSPSNKVTEKGKDVELRCDPISGHTALYWYRQSLGQGLEFLIYFQGNSAPDKSGLPSDRFSAERTGGSVSTLTIQRTQQEDSAVYLCASSPRAQRGGRDEQFFGPGTRLTVL.

The chain has TRBV6-1 and TRBJ2-7; the match to TRBD2 covers 11 bases. The germline CDR1 and CDR2 sequences are MNHNS and SASEGT. J was trimmed by 3 bases and V by 2 bases; bases with no gene match: 6. CDR3 size: 16 residues. In DNA form, the CDR3 reads TGTGCCAGCAGTGAAACGACTAGCGGGGCCTACTACGAGCAGTACTTC. This sequence encodes CASSETTSGAYYEQYF.

The genes are TRBV5-1 and TRBJ1-2, with D perhaps TRBD1 (5 bases). The germline CDR1 and CDR2 sequences are SGHRS and YFSETQ. Deletions cut 0 bases from V and 8 bases from J, with 14 bases between. The CDR3 consists of 14 residues. The CDR3: CASSLEGKALGYTF. CDR3 bases: TGCGCCAGCAGCTTGGAGGGGAAGGCCCTCGGCTACACCTTC.

V gene TRBV19 combines with J gene TRBJ2-7, with TRBD1 matching 9 bases. This CDR3 has 17 amino acids. V trimming: 4 bases; J trimming: 2 bases; junction bases outside the gene matches: 12. The germline V gene encodes CDR1 LNHDA and CDR2 SQIVND (reference sequence). The CDR3 sequence is CASSRGGRDRVTYEQYF. DNA for the CDR3: TGTGCCAGTAGTAGAGGAGGGCGGGACAGGGTCACCTACGAGCAGTACTTC. The full variable domain, its missing parts supplied by reference TRBV19 and TRBJ2-7, is DGGITQSPKYLFRKEGQNVTLSCEQNLNHDAMYWYRQDPGQGLRLIYYSQIVNDFQKGDIAEGYSVSREKKESFPLTVTSAQKNPTAFYLCASSRGGRDRVTYEQYFGPGTRLTVT.

The rearrangement uses TRBV6-4 and TRBJ1-1; tentative D call: TRBD1 (6 bases). Germline lookup yields CDR1 MRHNA and CDR2 SNTAGT. Trimming pared 5 bases from V and 7 bases from J, leaving 20 bases between. This CDR3 is 15 amino acids long. In DNA form, the CDR3 reads TGTGCCAGCAGTTATACGACAGGTCAGGGCATTGAAGCTTTCTTT. Its translation is CASSYTTGQGIEAFF.

The chain has TRBV9 and TRBJ1-6; TRBD1 aligns across 8 bases. V lost 1 base, J lost 7 bases, and 4 bases stayed unmatched. The CDR3 is made up of 15 amino acids. The V gene's germline CDR1 is SGDLS and CDR2 YYNGEE. CDR3: CASSVMDRANSPLHF. The CDR3, as DNA: TGTGCCAGCAGCGTAATGGACAGGGCCAATTCACCCCTCCACTTT.

This chain uses TRBV28 with TRBJ2-3; tentatively, D is TRBD1 (5 bases). This CDR3 spans 14 amino acids. The V end was cut by 6 bases, the J end by 5 bases, with 15 bases between. Germline V gene data show CDR1 as MDHEN and CDR2 as SYDVKM. Written as DNA, the CDR3 is TGTGCCAGCAGCTCCGACAGAATTCAAGATACGCAGTATTTT. Protein: CASSSDRIQDTQYF.

The genes are TRBV18 and TRBJ2-7, with D unclear. The CDR3 consists of 14 residues. The V and J ends lost 3 bases and 3 bases respectively, with 12 bases between them. Germline V gene data show CDR1 as KGHSH and CDR2 as LQKENI. CDR3 sequence: CASSPPSAVYEQYF. The CDR3 nucleotides read TGTGCCAGCTCACCCCCGAGCGCGGTCTACGAGCAGTACTTC.